Below are 14 T cell receptor beta chains sequenced from a single sample in a study of Ad26.COV2.S vaccination and SARS-CoV-2 variants. Sequencing was performed with immunoSEQ multiplex PCR; in TCRdb, only in-frame clones are kept and a portion is missing. The sample contains some 300,000 clones, about 82% of which appear only once. Stated treatment: some 19 received Ad26.COV2.S at low or high dose, single or two shots; five or six received placebo; per-sample allocation not given. Following the first vaccine or placebo injection, samples were taken on day 63. This specimen consisted of peripheral blood, obtained in a trial of Ad26.COV2.S vaccine versus placebo. The source is a person between 18 and 59 years old who received the Ad26.COV2.S COVID-19 vaccine or a placebo.

This rearrangement joins TRBV5-1 to TRBJ2-5; maybe TRBD1 (6 bases). V shed 5 bases and J shed 1 base, with 9 bases lying between them. From germline, CDR1 is SGHRS and CDR2 YFSETQ. CDR3 length: 13 amino acids. For the CDR3, the DNA is TGCGCCAGCAGACAGGGACCCCAAGAGACCCAGTACTTC. This codes for CASRQGPQETQYF.

As DNA, the CDR3 is TGTGCCAGCAGCCAAGGAACAGGGACCTACGAGCAGTACTTC. Protein product: CASSQGTGTYEQYF. V is TRBV4-2 and J is TRBJ2-7, with TRBD1 as a possible D gene (6 bases). Germline CDR1 reads LGHNA; CDR2 reads YNFKEQ. With 1 base removed from V and 2 bases from J, the gap between germline ends came to 9 bases. CDR3 size: 14 residues.

The chain couples TRBV19 to TRBJ2-5, with 14 positions matching TRBD2. The germline V gene encodes CDR1 LNHDA and CDR2 SQIVND (reference sequence). Trimming took 4 bases from V and 4 from J; bases not matched to a gene: 8. The CDR3 length is 17 residues. The CDR3 region has the DNA TGTGCCAGTAGTACCACAGGACTAGCGGGGGGCATAGAGACCCAGTACTTC. Amino acid sequence: CASSTTGLAGGIETQYF.

This clone was seen only a few times. The chain employs TRBV7-9 and TRBJ2-3, with D unresolved. Germline V gene sequence: CDR1 SEHNR, CDR2 FQNEAQ (reference sequence). This CDR3 is built from 13 residues. V shed 3 bases and J shed 5 bases, with 9 bases lying between them. CDR3 residues: CASSFRSQDTQYF. The CDR3 bases are TGTGCCAGCAGCTTTAGGAGTCAAGATACGCAGTATTTT.

The chain joins TRBV9 to TRBJ2-2; 11 bases are shared with TRBD2. The CDR3 has 17 amino acids. V gave up 3 bases and J gave up 0 bases; unmatched junction bases: 4. Germline loops: CDR1 SGDLS, CDR2 YYNGEE. The CDR3 nucleotides read TGTGCCAGCAGCGGAACTAGCGGGGGTTCGAACACCGGGGAGCTGTTTTTT. Residues: CASSGTSGGSNTGELFF.

The chain has TRBV6-5 and TRBJ1-2; D possibly corresponds to TRBD1 (6 bases). The CDR3 is 15 residues long. V was pared by 6 bases and J by 6 bases, with 20 bases between. Germline V gives CDR1 MNHEY, CDR2 SVGAGI. CDR3 DNA: TGTGCCAGCAGACAGGGAAGAGGTCTGGGGGATGGCTACACCTTC. Its protein product is CASRQGRGLGDGYTF.

This CDR3 is CASSKTVSSYEQYF. The CDR3 DNA reads as TGTGCCAGCAGCAAAACGGTCAGCTCCTACGAGCAGTACTTC. V gene TRBV21-1 combines with J gene TRBJ2-7. TRBV21-1 is reported as a pseudogene. There are 14 residues in the CDR3.

This clone was counted a single time. The chain couples TRBV10-3 to TRBJ1-1; D perhaps matches TRBD1 (5 bases). The germline V gene encodes CDR1 ENHRY and CDR2 SYGVKD. Deletions cut 7 bases from V and 0 bases from J, with 12 bases between. The CDR3 contains 14 residues. DNA of the CDR3: TGTGCCATCACTGATACAGGCATGAACACTGAAGCTTTCTTT. Translation: CAITDTGMNTEAFF.

The DNA for the CDR3 is TGTGCCAGCAGTTACCAGGGACAGATGAACACTGAAGCTTTCTTT. Translated: CASSYQGQMNTEAFF. J is TRBJ1-1 and V is TRBV6-6, with 7 nucleotides matching TRBD1. CDR1 and CDR2 (germline): MNHNY, SVGAGI (reference sequence). CDR3 length: 15 residues. The V segment lost 2 bases and the J segment 0 bases; nucleotides outside the gene matches: 3.

The chain couples TRBV7-2 to TRBJ2-3; D not certain. Germline-derived CDR1 and CDR2 are SGHTA and FQGNSA. V was shortened by 5 bases and J by 3 bases, with 21 bases between the two germline ends. The CDR3 is 17 residues long. The CDR3 region is CASSPRASALGTDTQYF. The CDR3 DNA follows: TGTGCCAGCAGCCCCCGGGCAAGTGCCTTAGGAACAGATACGCAGTATTTT.

This chain joins TRBV15 and TRBJ1-4; weak D call: TRBD1 (6 bases). This CDR3 contains 15 residues. The germline gives CDR1 LNHNV, CDR2 YYDKDF (reference sequence). With 2 bases removed from V and 0 bases from J, the gap between germline ends came to 7 bases. The CDR3 DNA sequence: TGTGCCACCAGCAGACAGGGGACAACTAATGAAAAACTGTTTTTT. It is translated as CATSRQGTTNEKLFF.

V gene TRBV5-5 combines with J gene TRBJ1-5; no clear D. CDR3 length equals 16 residues. CDR1 and CDR2 (germline): SGHKS, YYEKEE (reference sequence). V was pared by 4 bases and J by 0 bases, with 14 bases between. CDR3 sequence reads: CASSPHPRGSNQPQHF. The CDR3 DNA is TGTGCCAGCAGCCCCCATCCCCGGGGTAGCAATCAGCCCCAGCATTTT.

The rearrangement joins TRBV6-5 to TRBJ2-2; D is possibly TRBD1 or TRBD2 (5 bases each). This CDR3 spans 12 amino acids. The V end lost 9 bases, the J end lost 5 bases, and 10 bases lay between the germline ends. Germline loops: CDR1 MNHEY, CDR2 SVGAGI. CDR3 in DNA: TGTGCCAGTGGGGGACGAACCGGGGAGCTGTTTTTT. Translating gives CASGGRTGELFF.

This chain connects TRBV7-9 to TRBJ2-5, with TRBD1 matching 7 bases. This CDR3 region has 15 residues. The germline V gene encodes CDR1 SEHNR and CDR2 FQNEAQ (reference sequence). Germline trimming cut 5 bases from V and 4 bases from J; bases unmatched to any gene: 10. CDR3 loop: CASSPGTVGRETQYF. CDR3 DNA sequence: TGTGCCAGCAGCCCTGGGACAGTCGGCAGAGAGACCCAGTACTTC. Full variable domain (rest looked up from reference TRBV7-9 and TRBJ2-5): DTGVSQNPRHKITKRGQNVTFRCDPISEHNRLYWYRQTLGQGPEFLTYFQNEAQLEKSRLLSDRFSAERPKGSFSTLEIQRTEQGDSAMYLCASSPGTVGRETQYFGPGTRLLVL.